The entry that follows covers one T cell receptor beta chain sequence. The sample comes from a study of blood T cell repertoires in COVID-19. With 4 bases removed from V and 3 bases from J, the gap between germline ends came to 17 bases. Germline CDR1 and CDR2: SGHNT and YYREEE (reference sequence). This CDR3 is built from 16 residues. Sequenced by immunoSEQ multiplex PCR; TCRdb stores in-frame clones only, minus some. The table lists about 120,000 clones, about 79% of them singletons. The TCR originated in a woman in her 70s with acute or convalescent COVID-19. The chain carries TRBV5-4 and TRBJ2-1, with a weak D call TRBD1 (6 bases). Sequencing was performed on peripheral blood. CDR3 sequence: CASSLRTGINYNEQFF. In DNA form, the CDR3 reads TGTGCCAGCAGCCTGAGAACAGGGATCAACTACAATGAGCAGTTCTTC.